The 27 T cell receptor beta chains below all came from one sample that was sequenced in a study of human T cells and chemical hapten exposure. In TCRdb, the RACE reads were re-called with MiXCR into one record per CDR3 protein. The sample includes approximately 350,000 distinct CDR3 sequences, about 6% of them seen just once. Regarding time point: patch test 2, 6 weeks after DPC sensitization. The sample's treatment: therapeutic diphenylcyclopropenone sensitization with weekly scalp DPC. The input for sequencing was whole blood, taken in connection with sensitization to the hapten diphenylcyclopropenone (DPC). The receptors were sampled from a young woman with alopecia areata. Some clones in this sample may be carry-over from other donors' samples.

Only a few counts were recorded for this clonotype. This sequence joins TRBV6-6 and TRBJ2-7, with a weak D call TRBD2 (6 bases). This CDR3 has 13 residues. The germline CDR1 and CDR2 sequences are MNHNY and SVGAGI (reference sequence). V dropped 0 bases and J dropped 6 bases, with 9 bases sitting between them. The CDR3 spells CASSYSNGGEQYF. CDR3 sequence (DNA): TGTGCCAGCAGTTACTCGAACGGGGGCGAGCAGTACTTC.

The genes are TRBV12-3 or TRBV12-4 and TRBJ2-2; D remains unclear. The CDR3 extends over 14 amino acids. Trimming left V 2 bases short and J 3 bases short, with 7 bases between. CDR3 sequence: CASSLNGDTGELFF. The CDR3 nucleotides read TGTGCCAGCAGTTTAAATGGGGACACCGGGGAGCTGTTTTTT.

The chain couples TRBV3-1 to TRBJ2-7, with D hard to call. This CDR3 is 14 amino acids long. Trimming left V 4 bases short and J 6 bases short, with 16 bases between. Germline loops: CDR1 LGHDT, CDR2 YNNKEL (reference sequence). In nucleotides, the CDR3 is TGTGCCAGCAGCCCATCGAAGAGGCCCTCCGAGCAGTACTTC. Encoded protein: CASSPSKRPSEQYF.

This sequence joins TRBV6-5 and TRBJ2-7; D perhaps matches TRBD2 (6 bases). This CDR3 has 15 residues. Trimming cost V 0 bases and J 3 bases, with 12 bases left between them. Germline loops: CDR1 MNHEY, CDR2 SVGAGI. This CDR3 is CASSYSRVGGYEQYF. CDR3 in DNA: TGTGCCAGCAGTTACTCGAGGGTCGGGGGCTACGAGCAGTACTTC.

The CDR3 sequence: CSAGDFRTDTQYF. The CDR3 DNA is TGCAGTGCTGGGGACTTCCGCACAGATACGCAGTATTTT. The chain couples TRBV20-1 to TRBJ2-3; D might be TRBD2 (6 bases). V was shortened by 5 bases and J by 1 base, with 10 bases between the two germline ends. Germline-derived CDR1 and CDR2 are DFQATT and SNEGSKA (reference sequence). This CDR3 has 13 amino acids.

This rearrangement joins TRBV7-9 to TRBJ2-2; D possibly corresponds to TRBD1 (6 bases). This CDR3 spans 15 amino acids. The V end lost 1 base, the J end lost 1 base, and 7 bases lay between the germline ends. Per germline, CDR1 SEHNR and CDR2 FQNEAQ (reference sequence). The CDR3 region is CASSLGTVNTGELFF. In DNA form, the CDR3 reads TGTGCCAGCAGCTTAGGGACAGTGAACACCGGGGAGCTGTTTTTT.

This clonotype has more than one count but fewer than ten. The CDR3 DNA is TGCAGCGTTGGGACAGGGGGAAAGGCTTCAAGAGAGACCCAGTACTTC. Its translation: CSVGTGGKASRETQYF. V and J are TRBV29-1 and TRBJ2-5; 10 nucleotides line up with TRBD1. CDR3 size: 16 residues. CDR1 SQVTM and CDR2 ANQGSEA come from the germline V gene. With 4 bases clipped from V and 4 bases from J, the junction kept 12 bases outside the gene matches. Combining the CDR3 with reference TRBV29-1 and TRBJ2-5 gives the whole variable domain SAVISQKPSRDICQRGTSLTIQCQVDSQVTMMFWYRQQPGQSLTLIATANQGSEATYESGFVIDKFPISRPNLTFSTLTVSNMSPEDSSIYLCSVGTGGKASRETQYFGPGTRLLVL.

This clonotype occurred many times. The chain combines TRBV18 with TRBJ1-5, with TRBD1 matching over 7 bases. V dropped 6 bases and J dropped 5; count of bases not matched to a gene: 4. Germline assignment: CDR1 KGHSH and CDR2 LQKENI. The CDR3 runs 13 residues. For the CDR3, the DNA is TGTGCCAGCTCTCAGGGGGAGGATCAGCCCCAGCATTTT. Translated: CASSQGEDQPQHF.

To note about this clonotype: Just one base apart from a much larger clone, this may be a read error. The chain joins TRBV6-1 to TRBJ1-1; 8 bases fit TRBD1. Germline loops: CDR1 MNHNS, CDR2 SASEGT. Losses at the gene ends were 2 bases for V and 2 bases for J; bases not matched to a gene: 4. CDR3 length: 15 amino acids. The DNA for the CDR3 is TGTGCCAGCAGTGAAAGGACAGGGAGCAACACTGAAGCTTTCTTT. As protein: CASSERTGSNTEAFF.

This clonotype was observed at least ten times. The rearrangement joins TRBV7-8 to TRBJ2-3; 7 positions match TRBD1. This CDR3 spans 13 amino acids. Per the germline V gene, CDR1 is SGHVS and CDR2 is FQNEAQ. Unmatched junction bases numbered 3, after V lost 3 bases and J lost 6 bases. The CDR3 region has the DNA TGTGCCAGCAGCTTGCTACAGGGGGATACGCAGTATTTT. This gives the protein CASSLLQGDTQYF. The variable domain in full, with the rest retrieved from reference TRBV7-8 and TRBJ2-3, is GAGVSQSPRYKVAKRGQDVALRCDPISGHVSLFWYQQALGQGPEFLTYFQNEAQLDKSGLPSDRFFAERPEGSVSTLKIQRTQQEDSAVYLCASSLLQGDTQYFGPGTRLTVL.

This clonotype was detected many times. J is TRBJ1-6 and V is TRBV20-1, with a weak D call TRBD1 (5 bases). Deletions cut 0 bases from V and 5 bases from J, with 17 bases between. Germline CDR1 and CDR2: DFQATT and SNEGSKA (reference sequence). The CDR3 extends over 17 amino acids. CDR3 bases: TGCAGTGCTAGAGATACTTTGAGGGGACTAAATAATTCACCCCTCCACTTT. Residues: CSARDTLRGLNNSPLHF.

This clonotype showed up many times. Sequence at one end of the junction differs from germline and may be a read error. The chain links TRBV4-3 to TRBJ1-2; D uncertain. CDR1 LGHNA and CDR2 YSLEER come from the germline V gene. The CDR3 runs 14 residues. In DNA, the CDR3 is TGCGCCAGCAGCCAAGTTCTGAGCAGCTATGGCCACACCTTC. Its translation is CASSQVLSSYGHTF.

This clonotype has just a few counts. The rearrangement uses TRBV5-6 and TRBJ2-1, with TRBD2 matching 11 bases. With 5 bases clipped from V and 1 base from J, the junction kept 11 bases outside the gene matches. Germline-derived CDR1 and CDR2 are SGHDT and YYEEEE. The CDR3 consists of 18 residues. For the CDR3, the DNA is TGTGCCAGCAGAAGAAGACTAGCGGGGCGGAGGTCCTACAATGAGCAGTTCTTC. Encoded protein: CASRRRLAGRRSYNEQFF.

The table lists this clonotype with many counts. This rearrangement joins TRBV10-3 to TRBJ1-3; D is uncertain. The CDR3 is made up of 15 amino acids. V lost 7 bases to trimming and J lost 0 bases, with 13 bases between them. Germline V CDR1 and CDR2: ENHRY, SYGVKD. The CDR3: CAITVGRSSGNTIYF. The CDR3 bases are TGTGCCATCACCGTGGGGAGGAGCTCTGGAAACACCATATATTTT.

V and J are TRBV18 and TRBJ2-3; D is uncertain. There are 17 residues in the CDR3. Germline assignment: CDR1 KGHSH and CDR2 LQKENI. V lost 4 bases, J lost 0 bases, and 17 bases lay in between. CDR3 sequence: CASSREDRTASTDTQYF. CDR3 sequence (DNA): TGTGCCAGCTCACGCGAGGACCGGACGGCTAGCACAGATACGCAGTATTTT.

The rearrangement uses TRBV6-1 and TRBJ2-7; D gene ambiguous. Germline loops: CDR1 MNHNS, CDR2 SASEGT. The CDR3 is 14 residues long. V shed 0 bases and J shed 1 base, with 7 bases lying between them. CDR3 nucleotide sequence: TGTGCCAGCAGTGAAGCCGGACGGTCCTACGAGCAGTACTTC. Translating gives CASSEAGRSYEQYF.

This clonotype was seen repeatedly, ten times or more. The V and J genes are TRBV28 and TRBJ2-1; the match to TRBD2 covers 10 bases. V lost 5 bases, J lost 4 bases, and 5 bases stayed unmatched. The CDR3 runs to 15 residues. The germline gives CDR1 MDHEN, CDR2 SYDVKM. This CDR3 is CASSLSGGYYNEQFF. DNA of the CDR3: TGTGCCAGCAGTCTTAGCGGGGGGTATTACAATGAGCAGTTCTTC.

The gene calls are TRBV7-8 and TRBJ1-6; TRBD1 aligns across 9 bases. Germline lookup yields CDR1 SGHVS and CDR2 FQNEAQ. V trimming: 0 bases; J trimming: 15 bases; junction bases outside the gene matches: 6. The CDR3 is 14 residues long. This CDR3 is CASSLAGQGISLHF. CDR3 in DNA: TGTGCCAGCAGCTTAGCGGGACAGGGAATTAGCCTCCACTTT.

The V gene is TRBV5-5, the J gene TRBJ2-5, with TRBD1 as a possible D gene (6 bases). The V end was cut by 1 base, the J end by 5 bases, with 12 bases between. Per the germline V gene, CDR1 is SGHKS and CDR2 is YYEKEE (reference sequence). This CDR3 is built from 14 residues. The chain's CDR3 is CASSLWGHGETQYF. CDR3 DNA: TGTGCCAGCAGCTTGTGGGGACATGGGGAGACCCAGTACTTC.

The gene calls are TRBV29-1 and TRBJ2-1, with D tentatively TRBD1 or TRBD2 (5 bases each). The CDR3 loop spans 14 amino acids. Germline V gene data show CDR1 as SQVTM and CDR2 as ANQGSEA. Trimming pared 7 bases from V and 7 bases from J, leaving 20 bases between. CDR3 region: CSADTGPGLNEQFF. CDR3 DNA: TGCAGCGCTGACACGGGACCGGGTTTGAATGAGCAGTTCTTC.

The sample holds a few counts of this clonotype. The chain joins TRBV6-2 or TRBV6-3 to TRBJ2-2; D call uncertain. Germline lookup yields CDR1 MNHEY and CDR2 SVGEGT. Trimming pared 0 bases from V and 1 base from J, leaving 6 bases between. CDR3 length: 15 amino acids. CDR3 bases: TGTGCCAGCAGTTACTCGATCGGGAACACCGGGGAGCTGTTTTTT. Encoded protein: CASSYSIGNTGELFF.

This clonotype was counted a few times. CDR3 DNA sequence: TGTGCCAGCAGCTGGACATTTAATTCACCCCTCCACTTT. It codes for CASSWTFNSPLHF. The J gene is TRBJ1-6, the V gene TRBV5-6; maybe TRBD1 (5 bases). V lost 3 bases, J lost 6 bases, and 7 bases lay in between. Germline V CDR1 and CDR2: SGHDT, YYEEEE. The CDR3 contains 13 residues.

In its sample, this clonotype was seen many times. The CDR3 sequence: CASSFEGGPTDTQYF. DNA of the CDR3: TGTGCCAGCAGTTTCGAAGGGGGCCCCACAGATACGCAGTATTTT. The rearrangement uses TRBV6-5 and TRBJ2-3; 7 positions agree with TRBD1. Germline loops: CDR1 MNHEY, CDR2 SVGAGI. The CDR3 sequence is 15 residues long. Trimming removed 4 bases from V and 2 bases from J; junction bases left unmatched: 6.

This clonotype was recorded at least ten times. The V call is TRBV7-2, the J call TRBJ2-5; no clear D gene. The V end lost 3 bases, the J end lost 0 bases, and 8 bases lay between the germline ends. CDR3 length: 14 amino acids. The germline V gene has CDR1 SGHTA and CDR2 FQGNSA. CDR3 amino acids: CASSFGFYQETQYF. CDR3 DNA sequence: TGTGCCAGCAGCTTCGGGTTTTACCAAGAGACCCAGTACTTC.

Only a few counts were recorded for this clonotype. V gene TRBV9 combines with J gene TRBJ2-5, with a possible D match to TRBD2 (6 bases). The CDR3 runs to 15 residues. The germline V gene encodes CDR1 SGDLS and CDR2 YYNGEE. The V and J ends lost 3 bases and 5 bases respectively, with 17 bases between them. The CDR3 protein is CASSAHGGYGETQYF. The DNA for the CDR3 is TGTGCCAGCAGCGCCCACGGGGGATACGGCGAGACCCAGTACTTC.

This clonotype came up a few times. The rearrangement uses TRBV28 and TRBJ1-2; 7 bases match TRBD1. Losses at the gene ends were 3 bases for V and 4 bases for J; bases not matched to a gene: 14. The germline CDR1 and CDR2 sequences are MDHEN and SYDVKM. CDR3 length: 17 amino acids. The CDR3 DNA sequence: TGTGCCAGCAGTTTCAGGGACAGTAGATTCGGGGTCTATGGCTACACCTTC. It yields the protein CASSFRDSRFGVYGYTF.

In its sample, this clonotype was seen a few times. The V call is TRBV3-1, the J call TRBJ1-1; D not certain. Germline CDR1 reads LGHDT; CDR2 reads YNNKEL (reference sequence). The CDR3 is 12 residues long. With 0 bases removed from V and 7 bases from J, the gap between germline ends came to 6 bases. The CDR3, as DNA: TGTGCCAGCAGCCAAGACTCCCTTGAAGCTTTCTTT. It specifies CASSQDSLEAFF. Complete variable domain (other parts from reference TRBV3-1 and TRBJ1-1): DTAVSQTPKYLVTQMGNDKSIKCEQNLGHDTMYWYKQDSKKFLKIMFSYNNKELIINETVPNRFSPKSPDKAHLNLHINSLELGDSAVYFCASSQDSLEAFFGQGTRLTVV.